This T cell receptor beta chain was documented in a study of cytomegalovirus exposure and HLA in healthy donors. Whole-study results and caveats: Cytomegalovirus association was listed for roughly 160 TCR beta chains. Some public TCRs appeared in many individuals, while most sequences were rare.

Worth noting for this clone: Its cognate antigen is unknown.

The CDR3 contains 15 residues. V was pared by 4 bases and J by 5 bases, with 8 bases of the junction left unmatched. CDR1 and CDR2 (germline): SGDLS, YYNGEE. Participants comprised healthy donors of bone marrow. The PCR made use of 60 Vbeta and 13 Jbeta primers. Measured with immunoSEQ multiplex PCR; TCRdb has only the in-frame clones, and not every one. The sample has around 170,000 clones; around 78% are singletons. The J gene is TRBJ1-4, the V gene TRBV9, with 7 bases fitting TRBD1. The specimen sequenced was PBMCs. The clonotype originates from a woman between 40 and 50 years old in good health and CMV-seropositive. The CDR3 nucleotides are TGTGCCAGCAGCCTCACCGGGACAGTAAATGAAAAACTGTTTTTT. It is translated as CASSLTGTVNEKLFF.